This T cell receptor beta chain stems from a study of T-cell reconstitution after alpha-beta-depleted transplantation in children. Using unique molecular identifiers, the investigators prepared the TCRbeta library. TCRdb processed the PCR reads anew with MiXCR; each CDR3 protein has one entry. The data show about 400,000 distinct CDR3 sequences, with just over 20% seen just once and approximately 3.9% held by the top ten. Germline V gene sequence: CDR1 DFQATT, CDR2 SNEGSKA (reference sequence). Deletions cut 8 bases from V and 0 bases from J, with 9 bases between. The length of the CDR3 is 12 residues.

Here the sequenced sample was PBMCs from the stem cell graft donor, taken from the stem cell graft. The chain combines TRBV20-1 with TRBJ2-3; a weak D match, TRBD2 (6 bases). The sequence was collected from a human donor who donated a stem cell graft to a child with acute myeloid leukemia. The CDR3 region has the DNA TGCAGTCAAGGGACTAGCACAGATACGCAGTATTTT. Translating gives CSQGTSTDTQYF.